This T cell receptor (beta chain) came from a study of beta chain features in type 1 diabetes. Study-wide results and limits: Shortening that was moderate but significant affected the TCRB CDR3s of Type 1 diabetes patients in all four CD4+ subsets.

V shed 4 bases and J shed 1 base, with 10 bases lying between them. CDR1 is MNHEY and CDR2 is SVGAGI in the germline V gene. The CDR3 is 14 residues long. TCRB transcripts that were expressed got sequenced, as all of the isolated RNA had been reverse transcribed. Sequencing used immunoSEQ multiplex PCR; TCRdb keeps in-frame clones, though not all of them. This sample yields approximately 150,000 clones, of which 10% to 15% are seen a single time; under 1.5% belongs to the top ten. As regards this clone: Its specificity is unknown.

This sequence was found in a young man with type 1 diabetes. What was sequenced was central memory CD4+ T cells from blood. J is TRBJ1-1 and V is TRBV6-5; D gene ambiguous. This chain's CDR3 is CASSSPRENTEAFF. Written as DNA, the CDR3 is TGTGCCAGCAGTTCCCCAAGGGAGAACACTGAAGCTTTCTTT.